The next 5 T cell receptor beta chains were all read from a single sample in a study of T cells in Graves' hyperthyroidism and ophthalmopathy. The TCR beta CDR3 regions underwent amplification using RNA transcripts as the source. The TCR CDR3 was amplified in a first-round RT-PCR using the HTBI primer set. One entry per CDR3 protein, called by TCRdb with MiXCR from the multiplex PCR reads. The sample holds about 59,000 distinct CDR3 sequences, roughly 58% seen once. The specimen sequenced was blood. Receptors were obtained from a woman aged 55-75 years with Graves' ophthalmopathy.

The chain combines TRBV18 with TRBJ2-5, with 12 nucleotides matching TRBD1. CDR1 and CDR2 from the germline V gene are KGHSH and LQKENI. Trimming at V came to 2 bases and at J to 5 bases, leaving 3 bases not matched to a gene. This CDR3 contains 15 residues. The CDR3 region is CASSPGTGGAETQYF. CDR3 nucleotides: TGTGCCAGCTCACCAGGGACAGGGGGCGCGGAGACCCAGTACTTC.

Regarding this clonotype: One junction end does not reproduce the germline sequence, and a read error may be involved. The V gene is TRBV20-1, the J gene TRBJ1-1, with D unclear. Looked up from germline, CDR1 is DFQATT and CDR2 is SNEGSKA (reference sequence). The CDR3 runs to 12 residues. The DNA for the CDR3 is TGTAGTGCTCCCAGCGTGGGCACTGAAGCTTTCTTT. Its translation: CSAPSVGTEAFF.

About this clonotype: At one end the junction does not follow the germline gene, possibly because of a read error. The J gene is TRBJ2-5, the V gene TRBV5-5, with D tentatively TRBD2 (5 bases). Per the germline V gene, CDR1 is SGHKS and CDR2 is YYEKEE (reference sequence). CDR3 size: 16 residues. The CDR3 DNA reads as TGTGCCAGCAGCTTGGCGGAGACAAGCGTACTAGAGATCCAGTACTTC. Protein product: CASSLAETSVLEIQYF.

The gene calls are TRBV4-1 and TRBJ2-3; 9 bases line up with TRBD2. The CDR3 is made up of 15 amino acids. Losses at the gene ends were 1 base for V and 8 bases for J; bases not matched to a gene: 7. Germline CDR1 reads MGHRA; CDR2 reads YSYEKL. CDR3 amino acids: CASSQVDAGGTTQYF. The CDR3 DNA reads TGCGCCAGCAGCCAAGTGGATGCGGGGGGGACTACGCAGTATTTT.

This clonotype is medium-sized. The chain employs TRBV20-1 and TRBJ2-1, with 11 bases fitting TRBD2. There are 14 residues in the CDR3. V lost 6 bases, J lost 8 bases, and 9 bases stayed unmatched. The V gene's germline CDR1 is DFQATT and CDR2 SNEGSKA (reference sequence). CDR3 nucleotides: TGCAGTGCAGCTAGCGGGAGGATGGTTGATGAGCAGTTCTTC. Protein sequence: CSAASGRMVDEQFF.